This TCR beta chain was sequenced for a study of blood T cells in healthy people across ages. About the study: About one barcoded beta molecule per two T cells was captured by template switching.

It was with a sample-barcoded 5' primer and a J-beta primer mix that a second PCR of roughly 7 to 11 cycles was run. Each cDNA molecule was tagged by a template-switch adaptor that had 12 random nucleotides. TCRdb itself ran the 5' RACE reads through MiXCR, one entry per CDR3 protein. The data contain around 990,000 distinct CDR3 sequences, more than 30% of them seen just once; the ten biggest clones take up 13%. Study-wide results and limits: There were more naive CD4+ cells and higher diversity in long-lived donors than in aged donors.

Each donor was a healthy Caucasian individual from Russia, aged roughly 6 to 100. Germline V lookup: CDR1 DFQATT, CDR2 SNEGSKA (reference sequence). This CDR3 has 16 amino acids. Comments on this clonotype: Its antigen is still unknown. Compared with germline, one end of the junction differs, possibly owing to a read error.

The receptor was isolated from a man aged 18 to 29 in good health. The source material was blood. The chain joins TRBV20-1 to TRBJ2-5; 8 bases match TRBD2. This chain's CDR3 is CSARDKWRGASETRYF. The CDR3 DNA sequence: TGCAGTGCTAGAGATAAATGGCGGGGGGCTTCAGAGACCCGGTACTTC.